The present T cell receptor beta chain was sequenced within a study of blood T cell repertoires in COVID-19. Study information: There were acute and convalescent COVID-19 samples, and they came from the United States, Italy and Spain. PBMCs, B-cell-depleted T cells, or T cells were the source of the cDNA or gDNA that made up the material.

Germline values: CDR1 MGHRA, CDR2 YSYEKL. V gave up 5 bases and J gave up 2 bases; unmatched junction bases: 5. The CDR3 covers 14 residues. Original data processing: Estimates of nucleated cell counts were drawn from the amplification of reference gene primers. The method was immunoSEQ multiplex PCR; TCRdb's version includes in-frame clones alone and lacks a portion of them. V, J and clone size were drawn from that table, and D and trimming were deduced from the DNA. The sample shows approximately 120,000 clones, 86% of them seen only once. Sequencing was performed on peripheral blood. This sequence was found in a woman aged 45-59 years who had recovered from COVID-19. This rearrangement joins TRBV4-1 to TRBJ1-1; TRBD1 matches at 7 bases. CDR3 residues: CASSSTGRNTEAFF. Written as DNA, the CDR3 is TGCGCCAGCAGCTCGACAGGGCGTAACACTGAAGCTTTCTTT.